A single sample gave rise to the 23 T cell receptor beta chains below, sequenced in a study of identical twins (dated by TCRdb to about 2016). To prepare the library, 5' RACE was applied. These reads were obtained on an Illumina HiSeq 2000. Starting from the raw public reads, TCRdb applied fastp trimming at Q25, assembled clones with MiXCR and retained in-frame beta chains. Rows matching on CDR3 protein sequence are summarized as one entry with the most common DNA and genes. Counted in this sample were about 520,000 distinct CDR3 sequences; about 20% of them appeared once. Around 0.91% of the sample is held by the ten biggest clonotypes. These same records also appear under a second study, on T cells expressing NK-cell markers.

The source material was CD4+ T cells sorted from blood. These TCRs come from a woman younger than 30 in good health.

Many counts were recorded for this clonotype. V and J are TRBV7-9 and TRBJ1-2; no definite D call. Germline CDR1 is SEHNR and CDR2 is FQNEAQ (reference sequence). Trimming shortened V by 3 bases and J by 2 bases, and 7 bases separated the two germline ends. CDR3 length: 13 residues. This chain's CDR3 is CASSLSPNYGYTF. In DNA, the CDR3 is TGTGCCAGCAGCTTGTCCCCCAACTATGGCTACACCTTC. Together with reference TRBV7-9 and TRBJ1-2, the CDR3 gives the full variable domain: DTGVSQNPRHKITKRGQNVTFRCDPISEHNRLYWYRQTLGQGPEFLTYFQNEAQLEKSRLLSDRFSAERPKGSFSTLEIQRTEQGDSAMYLCASSLSPNYGYTFGSGTRLTVV.

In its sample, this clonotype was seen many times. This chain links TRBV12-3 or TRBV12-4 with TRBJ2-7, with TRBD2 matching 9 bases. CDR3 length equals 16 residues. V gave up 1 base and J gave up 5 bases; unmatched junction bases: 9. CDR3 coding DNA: TGTGCCAGCAGTTTAGGTAGTAGCGGGAGTTTCCACGAGCAGTACTTC. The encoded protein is CASSLGSSGSFHEQYF.

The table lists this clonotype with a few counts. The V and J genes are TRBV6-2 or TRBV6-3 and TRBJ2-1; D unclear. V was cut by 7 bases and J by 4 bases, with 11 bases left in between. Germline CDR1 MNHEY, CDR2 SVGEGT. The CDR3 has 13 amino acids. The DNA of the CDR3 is TGTGCCAGCACCCCTGATGGATACAATGAGCAGTTCTTC. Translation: CASTPDGYNEQFF.

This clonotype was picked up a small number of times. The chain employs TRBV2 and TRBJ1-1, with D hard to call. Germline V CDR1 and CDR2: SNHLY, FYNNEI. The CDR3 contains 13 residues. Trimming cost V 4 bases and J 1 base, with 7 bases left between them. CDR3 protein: CASSVGPNTEAFF. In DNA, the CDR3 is TGTGCCAGCAGTGTCGGTCCGAACACTGAAGCTTTCTTT. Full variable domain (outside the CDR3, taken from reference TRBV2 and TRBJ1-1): EPEVTQTPSHQVTQMGQEVILRCVPISNHLYFYWYRQILGQKVEFLVSFYNNEISEKSEIFDDQFSVERPDGSNFTLKIRSTKLEDSAMYFCASSVGPNTEAFFGQGTRLTVV.

The CDR3 sequence: CSASLAGVRETQYF. The CDR3 DNA reads TGCAGTGCTAGCCTAGCGGGAGTACGAGAGACCCAGTACTTC. J is TRBJ2-5 and V is TRBV20-1, with 10 bases fitting TRBD2. This CDR3 comprises 14 residues. V trimming: 3 bases; J trimming: 4 bases; junction bases outside the gene matches: 5. CDR1 and CDR2 from the germline V gene are DFQATT and SNEGSKA (reference sequence).

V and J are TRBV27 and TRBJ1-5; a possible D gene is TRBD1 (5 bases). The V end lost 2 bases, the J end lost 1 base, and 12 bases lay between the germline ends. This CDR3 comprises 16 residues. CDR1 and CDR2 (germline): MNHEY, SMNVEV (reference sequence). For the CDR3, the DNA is TGTGCCAGCAGTTTAGGGCCCTGGGGGAGCAATCAGCCCCAGCATTTT. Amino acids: CASSLGPWGSNQPQHF.

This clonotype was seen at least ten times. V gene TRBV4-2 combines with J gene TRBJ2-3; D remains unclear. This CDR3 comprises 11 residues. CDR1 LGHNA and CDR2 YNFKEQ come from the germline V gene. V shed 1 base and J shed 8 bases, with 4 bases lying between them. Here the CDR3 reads CASSQVGTQYF. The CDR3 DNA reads TGTGCCAGCAGCCAAGTCGGTACGCAGTATTTT.

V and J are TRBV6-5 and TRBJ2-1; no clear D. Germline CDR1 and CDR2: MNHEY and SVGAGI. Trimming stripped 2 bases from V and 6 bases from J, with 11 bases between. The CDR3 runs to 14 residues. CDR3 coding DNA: TGTGCCAGCAGTTACATAGTCCCTCCCAATGAGCAGTTCTTC. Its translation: CASSYIVPPNEQFF.

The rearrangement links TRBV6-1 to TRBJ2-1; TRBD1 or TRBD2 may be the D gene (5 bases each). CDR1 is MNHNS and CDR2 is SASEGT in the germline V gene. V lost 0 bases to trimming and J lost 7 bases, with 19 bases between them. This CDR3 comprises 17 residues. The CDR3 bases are TGTGCCAGCAGTGAAGCCCTTCCCAGCTCGGGGCTTAATGAGCAGTTCTTC. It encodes CASSEALPSSGLNEQFF.

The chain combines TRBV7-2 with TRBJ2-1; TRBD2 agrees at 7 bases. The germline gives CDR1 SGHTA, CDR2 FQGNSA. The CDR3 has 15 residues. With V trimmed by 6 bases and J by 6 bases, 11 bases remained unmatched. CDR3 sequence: CASRWRGGLGNEQFF. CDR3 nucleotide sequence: TGTGCCAGCAGATGGAGGGGAGGGTTGGGCAATGAGCAGTTCTTC.

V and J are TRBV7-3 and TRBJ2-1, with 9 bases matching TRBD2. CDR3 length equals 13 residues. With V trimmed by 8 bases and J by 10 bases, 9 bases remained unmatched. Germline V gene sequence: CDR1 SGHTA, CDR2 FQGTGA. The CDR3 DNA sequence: TGTGCCAGCGGCCTAGCGGGGAGGTTGGAGCAGTTCTTC. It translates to CASGLAGRLEQFF. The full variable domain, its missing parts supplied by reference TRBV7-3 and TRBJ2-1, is GAGVSQTPSNKVTEKGKYVELRCDPISGHTALYWYRQSLGQGPEFLIYFQGTGAADDSGLPNDRFFAVRPEGSVSTLKIQRTERGDSAVYLCASGLAGRLEQFFGPGTRLTVL.

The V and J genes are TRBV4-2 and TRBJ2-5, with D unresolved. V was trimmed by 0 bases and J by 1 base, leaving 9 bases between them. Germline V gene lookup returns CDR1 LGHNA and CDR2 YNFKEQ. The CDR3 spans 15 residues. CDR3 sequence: CASSQDLTFQETQYF. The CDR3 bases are TGTGCCAGCAGCCAAGATCTTACTTTCCAAGAGACCCAGTACTTC.

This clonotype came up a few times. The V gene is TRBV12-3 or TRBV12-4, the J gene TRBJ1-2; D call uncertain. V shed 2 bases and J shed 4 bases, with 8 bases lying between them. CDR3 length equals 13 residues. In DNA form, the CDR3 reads TGTGCCAGCAGTTTATGGCAGATCTATGGCTACACCTTC. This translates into CASSLWQIYGYTF.

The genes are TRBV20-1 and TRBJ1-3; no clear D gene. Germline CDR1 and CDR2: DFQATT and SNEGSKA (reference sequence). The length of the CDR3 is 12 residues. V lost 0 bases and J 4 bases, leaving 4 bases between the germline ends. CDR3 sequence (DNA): TGCAGTGCTAGAGATCCCGGAAACACCATATATTTT. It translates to CSARDPGNTIYF.

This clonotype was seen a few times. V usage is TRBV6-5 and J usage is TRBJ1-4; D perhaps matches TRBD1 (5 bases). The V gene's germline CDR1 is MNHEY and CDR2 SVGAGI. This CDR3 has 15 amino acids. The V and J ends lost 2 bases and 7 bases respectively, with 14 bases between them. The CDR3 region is CASSYRPDISEKLFF. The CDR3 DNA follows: TGTGCCAGCAGTTACCGTCCGGACATAAGTGAAAAACTGTTTTTT.

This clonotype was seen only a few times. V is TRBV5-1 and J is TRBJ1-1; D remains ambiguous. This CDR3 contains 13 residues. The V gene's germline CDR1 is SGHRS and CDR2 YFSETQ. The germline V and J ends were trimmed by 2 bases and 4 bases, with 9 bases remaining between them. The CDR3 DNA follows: TGCGCCAGCAGCTTATGGCAGAGCACTGAAGCTTTCTTT. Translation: CASSLWQSTEAFF. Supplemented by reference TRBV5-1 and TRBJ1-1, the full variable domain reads KAGVTQTPRYLIKTRGQQVTLSCSPISGHRSVSWYQQTPGQGLQFLFEYFSETQRNKGNFPGRFSGRQFSNSRSEMNVSTLELGDSALYLCASSLWQSTEAFFGQGTRLTVV.

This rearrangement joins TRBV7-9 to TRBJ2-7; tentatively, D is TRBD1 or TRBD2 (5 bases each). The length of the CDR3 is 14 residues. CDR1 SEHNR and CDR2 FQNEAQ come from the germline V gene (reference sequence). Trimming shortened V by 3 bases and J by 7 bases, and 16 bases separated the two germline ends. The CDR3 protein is CASSLIGTVGEQYF. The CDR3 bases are TGTGCCAGCAGCTTGATTGGGACGGTTGGGGAGCAGTACTTC.

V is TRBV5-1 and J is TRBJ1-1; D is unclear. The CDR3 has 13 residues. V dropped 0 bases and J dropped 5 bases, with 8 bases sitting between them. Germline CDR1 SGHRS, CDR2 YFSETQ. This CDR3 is CASSLERETEAFF. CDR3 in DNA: TGCGCCAGCAGCTTGGAAAGGGAGACTGAAGCTTTCTTT.

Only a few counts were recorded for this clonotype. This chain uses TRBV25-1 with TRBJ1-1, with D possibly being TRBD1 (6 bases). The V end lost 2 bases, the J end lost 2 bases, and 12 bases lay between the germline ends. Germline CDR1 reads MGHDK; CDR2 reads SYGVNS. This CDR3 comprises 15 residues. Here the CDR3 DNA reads TGTGCCAGCAGTGAAGGGGGGCGGACCAACACTGAAGCTTTCTTT. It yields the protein CASSEGGRTNTEAFF.

This chain's CDR3 is CSAEDSSHNYEQYF. The CDR3 coding sequence is TGCAGCGCGGAGGACAGCTCACACAACTACGAGCAGTACTTC. V usage is TRBV29-1 and J usage is TRBJ2-7; weak D call: TRBD1 (6 bases). Deletions cut 7 bases from V and 3 bases from J, with 19 bases between. This CDR3 has 14 amino acids. Germline assignment: CDR1 SQVTM and CDR2 ANQGSEA.

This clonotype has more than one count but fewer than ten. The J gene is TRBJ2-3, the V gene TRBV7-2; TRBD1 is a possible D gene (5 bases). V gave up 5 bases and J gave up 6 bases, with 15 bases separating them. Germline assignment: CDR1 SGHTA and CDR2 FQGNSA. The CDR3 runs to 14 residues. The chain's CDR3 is CASSPGHREDTQYF. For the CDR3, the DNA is TGTGCCAGCAGCCCCGGACACCGAGAGGATACGCAGTATTTT.

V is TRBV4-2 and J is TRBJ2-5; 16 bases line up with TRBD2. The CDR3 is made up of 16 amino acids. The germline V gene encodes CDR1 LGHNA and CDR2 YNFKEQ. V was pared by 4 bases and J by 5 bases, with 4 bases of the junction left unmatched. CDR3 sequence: CASSPGTSGGEETQYF. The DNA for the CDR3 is TGTGCCAGCAGCCCGGGGACTAGCGGGGGGGAGGAGACCCAGTACTTC.

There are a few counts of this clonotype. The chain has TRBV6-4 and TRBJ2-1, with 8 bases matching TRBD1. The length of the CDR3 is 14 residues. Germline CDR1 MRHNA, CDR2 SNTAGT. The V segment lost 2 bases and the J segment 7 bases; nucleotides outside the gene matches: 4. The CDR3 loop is CASSDGQGWNEQFF. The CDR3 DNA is TGTGCCAGCAGTGACGGACAGGGTTGGAATGAGCAGTTCTTC.